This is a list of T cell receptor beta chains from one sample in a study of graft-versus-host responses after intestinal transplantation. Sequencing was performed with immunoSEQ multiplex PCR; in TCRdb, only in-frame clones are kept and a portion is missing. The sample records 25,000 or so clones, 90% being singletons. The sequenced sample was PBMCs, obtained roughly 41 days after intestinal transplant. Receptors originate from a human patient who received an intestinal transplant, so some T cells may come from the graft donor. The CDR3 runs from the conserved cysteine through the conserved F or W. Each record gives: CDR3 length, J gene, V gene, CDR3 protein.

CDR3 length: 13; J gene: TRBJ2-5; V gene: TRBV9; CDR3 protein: CASRGTAQETQYF
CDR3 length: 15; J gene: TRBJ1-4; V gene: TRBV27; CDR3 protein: CASSLRGFDNEKLFF
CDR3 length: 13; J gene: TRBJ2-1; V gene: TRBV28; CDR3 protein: CASTPIHYNEQFF
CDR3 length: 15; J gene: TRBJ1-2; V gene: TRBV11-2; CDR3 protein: CASSSSLAGNYGYTF
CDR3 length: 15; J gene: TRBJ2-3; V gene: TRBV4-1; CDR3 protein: CASSQRRELTDTQYF
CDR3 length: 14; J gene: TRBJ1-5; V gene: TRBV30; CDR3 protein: CAWNTDSINQPQHF
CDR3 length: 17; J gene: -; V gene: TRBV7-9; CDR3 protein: CASSPPFPGTSLYEQYF
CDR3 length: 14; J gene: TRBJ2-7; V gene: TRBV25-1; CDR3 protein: CASSFNRGFHEQYF
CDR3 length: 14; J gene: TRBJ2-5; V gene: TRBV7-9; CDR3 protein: CASSSDRAQETQYF
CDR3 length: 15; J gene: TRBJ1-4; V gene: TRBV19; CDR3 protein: CASSMGTAPSEKLFF
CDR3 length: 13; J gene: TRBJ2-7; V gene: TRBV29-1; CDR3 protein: CSVETGTVYEQYF
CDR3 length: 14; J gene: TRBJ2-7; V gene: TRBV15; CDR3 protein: CATSPWGASYEQYF
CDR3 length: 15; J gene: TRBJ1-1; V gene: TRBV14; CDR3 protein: CASSQDEPFNTEAFF
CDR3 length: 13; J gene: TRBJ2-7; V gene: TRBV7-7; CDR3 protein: CASSYGDSYEQYF
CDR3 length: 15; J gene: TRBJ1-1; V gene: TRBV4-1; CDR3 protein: CASSQEEGWNTEAFF
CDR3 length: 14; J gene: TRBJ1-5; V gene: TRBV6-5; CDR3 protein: CASSSDSSNQPQHF
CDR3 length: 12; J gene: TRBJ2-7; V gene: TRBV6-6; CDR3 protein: CASRGGSYEQYF
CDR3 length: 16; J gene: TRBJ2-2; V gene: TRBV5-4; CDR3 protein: CASSSPRGRTTGELFF
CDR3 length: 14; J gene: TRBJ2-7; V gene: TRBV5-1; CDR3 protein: CASSLLRGRDEQYF
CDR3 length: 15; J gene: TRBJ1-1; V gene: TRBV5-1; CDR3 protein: CASSLPGAGNTEAFF
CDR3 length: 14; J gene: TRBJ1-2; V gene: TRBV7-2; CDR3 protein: CASSLGGTAGGYTF
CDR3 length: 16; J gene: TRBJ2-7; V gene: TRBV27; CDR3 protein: CASSCDSPPFSYEQYF